The 32 T cell receptor beta chains in this list originate from one sample, sequenced in a study of blood T cell repertoires in COVID-19. Profiling relied on immunoSEQ multiplex PCR, and the TCRdb table lists in-frame clones only, not all of them. The profile shows approximately 190,000 clones, roughly 80% of them singletons. Sequenced: peripheral blood. Receptors originate from a woman aged 30 to 39 with acute or convalescent COVID-19.

The rearrangement uses TRBV29-1 and TRBJ2-5; TRBD1 aligns across 7 bases. The CDR3 consists of 13 residues. V lost 7 bases and J lost 4; bases outside the gene matches: 9. Germline CDR1 and CDR2: SQVTM and ANQGSEA. CDR3: CSAPRQGGETQYF. For the CDR3, the DNA is TGCAGCGCCCCCAGACAGGGCGGAGAGACCCAGTACTTC.

Only a few counts were recorded for this clone. V and J are TRBV21-1 and TRBJ2-7; TRBD2 was called by the table and not checked on the DNA. TRBV21-1 is a pseudogene locus. The CDR3 consists of 11 residues. The CDR3 sequence: CASSKGGGQYF. CDR3 nucleotide sequence: TGTGCCAGCAGCAAGGGAGGGGGGCAGTACTTC.

J is TRBJ1-2 and V is TRBV4-2; D uncertain. The CDR3 is made up of 16 amino acids. Between the trimmed V and J ends, which lost 0 bases and 0 bases, there was a span of 11 bases. Germline V gene sequence: CDR1 LGHNA, CDR2 YNFKEQ. Here the CDR3 DNA reads TGTGCCAGCAGCCAAGATTCAAGCTTAGCTAACTATGGCTACACCTTC. Translating it yields CASSQDSSLANYGYTF.

The chain joins TRBV10-2 to TRBJ2-7, with 7 bases identical to TRBD2. This CDR3 is 17 amino acids long. Germline CDR1 and CDR2: WSHSY and SAAADI. V shed 4 bases, J shed 6 bases, and the junction held 18 bases outside the gene matches. CDR3 amino acids: CASSASAREPRTSEQYF. CDR3 coding DNA: TGCGCCAGCAGTGCGTCGGCGCGGGAGCCCAGGACCTCCGAGCAGTACTTC.

V gene TRBV7-9 combines with J gene TRBJ1-2; D gene unclear. The CDR3 covers 14 residues. Between the trimmed V and J ends, which lost 3 bases and 3 bases, there was a span of 11 bases. Germline loops: CDR1 SEHNR, CDR2 FQNEAQ (reference sequence). The CDR3 here is CASSLGGPDYGYTF. CDR3 DNA: TGTGCCAGCAGCTTGGGAGGGCCGGACTATGGCTACACCTTC.

The rearrangement joins TRBV7-2 to TRBJ1-6; the D gene is possibly TRBD1 (6 bases). The CDR3 has 15 residues. CDR1 and CDR2 (germline): SGHTA, FQGNSA. V was cut by 0 bases and J by 7 bases, with 10 bases left in between. The CDR3: CASSLAGGQNSPLHF. The CDR3 nucleotides read TGTGCCAGCAGCTTAGCAGGGGGTCAGAATTCACCCCTCCACTTT.

This clone was seen a single time. The CDR3 loop is CAWSSAGLAGVDEQFF. In DNA form, the CDR3 reads TGTGCCTGGAGTAGTGCGGGACTAGCGGGAGTGGATGAGCAGTTCTTC. The J gene is TRBJ2-1, the V gene TRBV30; 14 positions match TRBD2. Per germline, CDR1 GTSNPN and CDR2 SVGIG (reference sequence). V shed 2 bases and J 8 bases; nucleotides not matched to a gene: 8. This CDR3 is built from 16 residues.

This clone was seen once. The rearrangement joins TRBV18 to TRBJ1-2; TRBD1 matches 9 bases. V lost 1 base, J lost 4 bases, and 4 bases stayed unmatched. Germline assignment: CDR1 KGHSH and CDR2 LQKENI. This CDR3 contains 15 residues. CDR3 residues: CASSPRDRGFYGYTF. DNA for the CDR3: TGTGCCAGCTCACCACGAGACAGGGGGTTCTATGGCTACACCTTC.

The gene calls are TRBV19 and TRBJ1-1; possibly TRBD1 for D (5 bases). The CDR3 runs 13 residues. The V end was cut by 5 bases, the J end by 7 bases, with 14 bases between. From germline, CDR1 is LNHDA and CDR2 SQIVND (reference sequence). CDR3 residues: CASSGTAGGEAFF. In DNA, the CDR3 is TGTGCCAGTAGTGGGACCGCGGGGGGTGAAGCTTTCTTT.

The chain joins TRBV5-6 to TRBJ2-3; tentative D call: TRBD2 (5 bases). This CDR3 has 15 amino acids. CDR1 is SGHDT, CDR2 YYEEEE, per germline. V gave up 3 bases and J gave up 8 bases, with 19 bases separating them. CDR3 residues: CASSSPTARTLTQYF. In DNA form, the CDR3 reads TGTGCCAGCAGCTCACCGACCGCCCGGACTCTTACGCAGTATTTT. The entire variable domain, with the rest obtained from reference TRBV5-6 and TRBJ2-3, is as follows: DAGVTQSPTHLIKTRGQQVTLRCSPKSGHDTVSWYQQALGQGPQFIFQYYEEEERQRGNFPDRFSGHQFPNYSSELNVNALLLGDSALYLCASSSPTARTLTQYFGPGTRLTVL.

This chain links TRBV2 with TRBJ1-1; no clear D. The CDR3 length is 14 residues. In germline, CDR1 is SNHLY, CDR2 FYNNEI. V gave up 7 bases and J gave up 3 bases, with 15 bases separating them. CDR3 in amino acids: CASTEDRRDTEAFF. The CDR3 DNA reads as TGTGCCAGCACTGAGGACCGGCGGGACACTGAAGCTTTCTTT.

The chain employs TRBV21-1 and TRBJ1-2. TRBV21-1 is a recognized pseudogene. The CDR3 has 16 residues. The CDR3 region is CASSKARADHLYGYTF. CDR3 sequence (DNA): TGTGCCAGCAGCAAAGCGAGGGCCGACCATCTCTATGGCTACACCTTC.

The CDR3 loop reads CASRADGGAEAFF. CDR3 coding DNA: TGTGCCAGCAGGGCAGACGGTGGAGCTGAAGCTTTCTTT. J is TRBJ1-1 and V is TRBV2; no clear D gene. This CDR3 is 13 amino acids long. The V end was cut by 6 bases, the J end by 6 bases, with 14 bases between. Germline V CDR1 and CDR2: SNHLY, FYNNEI.

The chain couples TRBV6-6 to TRBJ1-2, with a tentative D call TRBD1 (5 bases). From germline, CDR1 is MNHNY and CDR2 SVGAGI (reference sequence). V lost 8 bases and J 7 bases, leaving 11 bases between the germline ends. CDR3 length: 11 residues. The DNA for the CDR3 is TGTGCCAGCCTGGGAGGGGCTGGCTACACCTTC. It is translated as CASLGGAGYTF.

The V and J genes are TRBV6-1 and TRBJ1-2, with 7 positions matching TRBD1. The V and J ends lost 1 base and 2 bases, in that order; junction bases with no gene match: 10. The CDR3 spans 17 residues. Germline CDR1 MNHNS, CDR2 SASEGT. The CDR3 reads CASSEVGQGVSNYGYTF. The CDR3, as DNA: TGTGCCAGCAGTGAAGTAGGGCAGGGGGTCTCAAACTATGGCTACACCTTC.

The chain links TRBV2 to TRBJ1-3, with D perhaps matching TRBD1 (5 bases). The germline gives CDR1 SNHLY, CDR2 FYNNEI. Between the trimmed V and J ends, which lost 3 bases and 4 bases, there was a span of 13 bases. CDR3 length: 15 residues. CDR3 coding DNA: TGTGCCAGCAGTGAGCTACAGGTGCCCGGAAACACCATATATTTT. Translation gives CASSELQVPGNTIYF.

This chain joins TRBV11-2 and TRBJ1-2; D is perhaps TRBD1 (5 bases). Germline lookup yields CDR1 SGHAT and CDR2 FQNNGV. The V and J ends lost 2 bases and 8 bases respectively, with 12 bases between them. The CDR3 is 13 amino acids. CDR3 nucleotide sequence: TGTGCCAGCAGCTTAAGCAGGGCCAGGGGCTACACCTTC. Translation gives CASSLSRARGYTF.

This chain joins TRBV7-9 and TRBJ1-1; no clear D. The CDR3 is 14 amino acids. The germline V and J ends were trimmed by 3 bases and 1 base, with 9 bases remaining between them. In germline, CDR1 is SEHNR, CDR2 FQNEAQ (reference sequence). In DNA, the CDR3 is TGTGCCAGCAGCTTTTACGCAGAGAACACTGAAGCTTTCTTT. Its translation: CASSFYAENTEAFF.

The gene calls are TRBV9 and TRBJ2-2; 9 positions match TRBD2. CDR3 length equals 14 residues. V trimming: 3 bases; J trimming: 5 bases; junction bases outside the gene matches: 2. The germline gives CDR1 SGDLS, CDR2 YYNGEE. CDR3: CASSGGGATGELFF. The CDR3 nucleotides read TGTGCCAGCAGCGGCGGGGGGGCAACCGGGGAGCTGTTTTTT.

The chain couples TRBV19 to TRBJ1-1; the D is unclear. The germline V gene has CDR1 LNHDA and CDR2 SQIVND (reference sequence). The V gene lost 5 bases and the J gene lost 3 bases, with 10 bases spanning the gap. The CDR3 sequence is 13 residues long. The CDR3 is CASSAGGHTEAFF. The CDR3 nucleotides are TGTGCCAGTAGTGCCGGAGGGCACACTGAAGCTTTCTTT.

This clone was detected once. This rearrangement joins TRBV10-1 to TRBJ1-5; D uncertain. This CDR3 has 15 residues. The germline V gene has CDR1 WNHNN and CDR2 SYGVQD (reference sequence). V was clipped by 4 bases and J by 0 bases, with 10 bases between them. The CDR3 here is CASSAQLYSNQPQHF. The CDR3 nucleotides read TGCGCCAGCAGTGCACAGCTTTATAGCAATCAGCCCCAGCATTTT.

The chain joins TRBV19 to TRBJ1-3; D may be TRBD1 (6 bases). With 6 bases removed from V and 4 bases from J, the gap between germline ends came to 16 bases. Looked up from germline, CDR1 is LNHDA and CDR2 is SQIVND (reference sequence). This CDR3 has 15 amino acids. This CDR3 reads CASRSTGTTGNTIYF. The CDR3 DNA follows: TGTGCCAGTAGATCTACCGGGACAACGGGAAACACCATATATTTT.

This sequence joins TRBV5-4 and TRBJ2-3; D possibly corresponds to TRBD2 (7 bases). Germline CDR1 reads SGHNT; CDR2 reads YYREEE (reference sequence). The V end was cut by 10 bases, the J end by 3 bases, with 21 bases between. The CDR3 runs 15 residues. The CDR3 spells CASREGGALTDTQYF. CDR3 in DNA: TGTGCCTCACGAGAGGGGGGGGCCCTTACAGATACGCAGTATTTT.

The chain is built from TRBV13 and TRBJ1-1; D remains unclear. The CDR3 runs to 17 residues. Between the trimmed V and J ends, which lost 1 base and 1 base, there was a span of 16 bases. Germline V CDR1 and CDR2: PRHDT, FYEKMQ (reference sequence). CDR3 residues: CASSLVKITSENTEAFF. The CDR3 nucleotides are TGTGCCAGCAGCTTAGTAAAAATAACGAGCGAGAACACTGAAGCTTTCTTT.

The genes are TRBV7-9 and TRBJ2-5; 9 nucleotides agree with TRBD2. The CDR3 length is 15 residues. V shed 2 bases and J 5 bases; nucleotides not matched to a gene: 6. The V gene's germline CDR1 is SEHNR and CDR2 FQNEAQ (reference sequence). The CDR3 loop reads CASSLLAGVEETQYF. In DNA, the CDR3 is TGTGCCAGCAGCTTATTAGCGGGAGTGGAGGAGACCCAGTACTTC.

This clone was found a few times. V is TRBV4-2 and J is TRBJ2-1; perhaps TRBD2 as D (6 bases). The germline V gene has CDR1 LGHNA and CDR2 YNFKEQ. This CDR3 is built from 15 residues. The germline V and J ends were trimmed by 4 bases and 2 bases, with 12 bases remaining between them. The CDR3 here is CASSPRESAYNEQFF. CDR3 in DNA: TGTGCCAGCAGCCCCCGGGAGTCTGCCTACAATGAGCAGTTCTTC.

This clone was counted once. The chain has TRBV27 and TRBJ1-2, with TRBD1 matching 7 bases. CDR3 length: 14 amino acids. The germline gives CDR1 MNHEY, CDR2 SMNVEV (reference sequence). With 6 bases clipped from V and 0 bases from J, the junction kept 4 bases outside the gene matches. The CDR3 DNA reads as TGTGCCAGCAGAACAGGGGCCGCTAACTATGGCTACACCTTC. Encoded protein: CASRTGAANYGYTF.

This clone was recorded once. The gene calls are TRBV7-3 and TRBJ2-3, with D tentatively TRBD1 (6 bases). Germline V gene lookup returns CDR1 SGHTA and CDR2 FQGTGA. V lost 3 bases and J lost 3, with 13 bases in between. CDR3 size: 15 residues. The CDR3 nucleotides are TGTGCCAGCAGCTTTGGCAGGGGTGATACAGATACGCAGTATTTT. It codes for CASSFGRGDTDTQYF.

This clone was recorded once. J is TRBJ2-7 and V is TRBV6-5, with a possible D match to TRBD1 (6 bases). Germline CDR1 reads MNHEY; CDR2 reads SVGAGI. V lost 7 bases and J 4 bases, leaving 20 bases between the germline ends. The CDR3 is 15 residues long. The CDR3 bases are TGTGCCAGCACCACCCAGGGGTGGAACTCTTACGAGCAGTACTTC. The encoded protein is CASTTQGWNSYEQYF.

J is TRBJ1-3 and V is TRBV19; possible D gene TRBD1, 6 bases. Trimming removed 3 bases from V and 0 bases from J, with 15 bases in between. Germline CDR1 and CDR2: LNHDA and SQIVND (reference sequence). The CDR3 consists of 17 residues. CDR3 sequence reads: CASSISAGASSGNTIYF. CDR3 sequence (DNA): TGTGCCAGTAGTATCTCGGCAGGGGCCAGCTCTGGAAACACCATATATTTT.

The rearrangement joins TRBV7-9 to TRBJ1-2; no firm D call. V lost 5 bases, J lost 8 bases, and 9 bases lay in between. CDR1 and CDR2 (germline): SEHNR, FQNEAQ (reference sequence). The CDR3 covers 11 residues. The CDR3 DNA follows: TGTGCCAGCAGCCGAGAACAGGGCTACACCTTC. This translates into CASSREQGYTF. The variable domain in full, with the rest retrieved from reference TRBV7-9 and TRBJ1-2, is DTGVSQNPRHKITKRGQNVTFRCDPISEHNRLYWYRQTLGQGPEFLTYFQNEAQLEKSRLLSDRFSAERPKGSFSTLEIQRTEQGDSAMYLCASSREQGYTFGSGTRLTVV.

The CDR3: CAREDRSYGYTF. The DNA for the CDR3 is TGTGCCAGGGAAGACAGATCCTATGGCTACACCTTC. The chain links TRBV2 to TRBJ1-2; possible D gene TRBD1, 5 bases. V gave up 9 bases and J gave up 4 bases, with 12 bases separating them. Germline V gives CDR1 SNHLY, CDR2 FYNNEI. The CDR3 loop spans 12 amino acids.